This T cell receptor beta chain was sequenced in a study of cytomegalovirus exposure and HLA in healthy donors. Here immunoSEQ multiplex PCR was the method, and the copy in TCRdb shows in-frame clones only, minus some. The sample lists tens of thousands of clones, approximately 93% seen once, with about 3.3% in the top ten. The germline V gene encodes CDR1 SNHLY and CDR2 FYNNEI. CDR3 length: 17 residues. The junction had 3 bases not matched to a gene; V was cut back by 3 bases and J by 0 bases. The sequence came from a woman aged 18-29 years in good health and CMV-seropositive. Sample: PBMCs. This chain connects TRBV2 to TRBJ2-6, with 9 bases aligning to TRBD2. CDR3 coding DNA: TGTGCCAGCAGTGAGCTAGCGGGGAGCTCTGGGGCCAACGTCCTGACTTTC. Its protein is CASSELAGSSGANVLTF.